This is a list of T cell receptor beta chains from one sample in a study of Tregs in tolerant kidney transplant recipients. Clones were sequenced by immunoSEQ multiplex PCR, and TCRdb holds only the in-frame ones, with some missing. The repertoire holds tens of thousands of clones, with approximately 94% as singletons. The sequencing input was CD8+ T cells from blood. These receptors were obtained from a human donor in good health. The CDR3 runs from the conserved cysteine through the conserved F or W. The D gene is left open where the match is weak. A clone size is listed for some rows: how often the clone was seen (once, few, many), or a class if it is expanded.

>NA|TRBV27|NA|TRBJ2-5
TGTGCCAGCAGTTTAGGGCGGTTTAGGGAGACCCAGTACTTC
CASSLGRFRETQYF
>TRBD1|TRBV4-1|NA|TRBJ2-7
TGCGCCAGCAGCTACATAACCGGGACAGGTACCTCCTACGAGCAGTACTTC
CASSYITGTGTSYEQYF
>TRBD1|TRBV27|NA|TRBJ2-7
TGTGCCAGCAGTTCTGGACAGGGGGCGAGCGAGCAGTACTTC
CASSSGQGASEQYF
>TRBD2|TRBV2|NA|TRBJ2-7
TGTGCCAGCACCCGGGGGAGGGGTTCCTACGAGCAGTACTTC
CASTRGRGSYEQYF
>NA|TRBV27|NA|TRBJ2-7
TGTGCCAGCGCAGGGGTGATCCACGAGCAGTACTTC
CASAGVIHEQYF
>NA|TRBV27|NA|TRBJ1-2
TGTGCCAGCTCCCCGGGGAGGGCGCTCTATGGCTACACCTTC
CASSPGRALYGYTF
>NA|TRBV21-1|NA|TRBJ2-7
TGTGCCAGCCGTGGGTGTGGTTTCCTCTACGAGCAGTACTTC
CASRGCGFLYEQYF
>NA|TRBV7-9|NA|TRBJ2-7
TGTGCCAGCAGCTTAGGGTTCTCCTACGAGCAGTACTTC
CASSLGFSYEQYF
>TRBD1|TRBV6-5|NA|TRBJ2-3
TGTGCCAGCAGTTACCAGGACAGGGGGGGGGATACGCAGTATTTT
CASSYQDRGGDTQYF
>NA|TRBV7-8|NA|TRBJ1-5
TGTGCCAGCAGCCCCCTTTGGGGTCAGCCCCAGCATTTT
CASSPLWGQPQHF
>NA|TRBV6-1|NA|TRBJ1-1
TGTGCCAGCAGTGAAGGGACGGCGAACACTGAAGCTTTCTTT
CASSEGTANTEAFF
>NA|TRBV14|few|TRBJ2-2
TGTGCCAGCAGCCCTGACTACTTCGCGAACACCGGGGAGCTGTTTTTT
CASSPDYFANTGELFF
>TRBD2|TRBV7-2|NA|TRBJ2-7
TGTGCCAGCAGCCCCCCCACGGGAGGAGGCTACGAGCAGTACTTC
CASSPPTGGGYEQYF
>NA|TRBV5-6|few|TRBJ2-5
TGTGCCAGCAGCTGGGAGTGGGAGACCCAGTACTTC
CASSWEWETQYF
>NA|TRBV4-2|NA|TRBJ2-2
TGTGCCAGCAGCCACCCGGGGGAGACCGGGGAGCTGTTTTTT
CASSHPGETGELFF
>TRBD2|TRBV6-5|NA|TRBJ2-1
TGTGCCAGCGGGACTAGCGGCTCCTACAATGAGCAGTTCTTC
CASGTSGSYNEQFF
>NA|TRBV13|NA|TRBJ2-2
TGTGCCAGCAGCTTATATGGGGAGTCTCTGGGCGGGGAGCTGTTTTTT
CASSLYGESLGGELFF
>TRBD2|TRBV2|NA|TRBJ2-3
TGTGCCAGCCTGGGGTCCAGCGGGGGGGCCGCAGATACGCAGTATTTT
CASLGSSGGAADTQYF
>NA|TRBV11-3|NA|TRBJ2-2
TGTGCCAGCAGCTTAGCAGGGCTCGGGGGGAACACCGGGGAGCTGTTTTTT
CASSLAGLGGNTGELFF
>TRBD1|TRBV7-9|NA|TRBJ2-7
TGTGCCAGCAGCCCCAAAGAGGCTGACAGGGGGAAATCCAGGTACGAGCAGTACTTC
CASSPKEADRGKSRYEQYF
>NA|TRBV19|once|TRBJ1-2
TGTGCCAGTAGCTGGGGGGCAGGGAGCTATGGCTACACCTTC
CASSWGAGSYGYTF
>TRBD1|TRBV7-3|NA|TRBJ2-7
TGTGCCAGCAGTATAACAGGGGGCGAGCAGTACTTC
CASSITGGEQYF
>TRBD1|TRBV19|NA|TRBJ2-7
TGTGCCAGTATGGCCGGGACAGGGCCATACGAGCAGTACTTC
CASMAGTGPYEQYF
>NA|TRBV20-1|NA|TRBJ2-7
TGCAGTGCTAGAGAGGGATACGAGCAGTACTTC
CSAREGYEQYF
>NA|TRBV5-1|once|TRBJ2-3
TGCGCCAGCAGCTTCCGATACACAGATACGCAGTATTTT
CASSFRYTDTQYF
>TRBD1|TRBV7-9|NA|TRBJ2-5
TGTGCCAGCAGCCAAGCTATCGACAGGGCGGAAGAGACCCAGTACTTC
CASSQAIDRAEETQYF
>NA|TRBV27|NA|TRBJ1-1
TGTGCCAGCAGCCTTCGGCCGAACACTGAAGCTTTCTTT
CASSLRPNTEAFF
>NA|TRBV6-5|NA|TRBJ2-2
TGTGCCAGCAGTTCAGGGGGACTCACCGGGGAGCTGTTTTTT
CASSSGGLTGELFF
>NA|TRBV6-1|NA|TRBJ1-1
TGTGCCAGCAGTAAAGCCTTGAACACTGAAGCTTTCTTT
CASSKALNTEAFF
>NA|TRBV13|NA|TRBJ1-2
TGTGCCAGCAGCTTAGGGCGGCCCTTATTACATGGCTACACCTTC
CASSLGRPLLHGYTF
>TRBD2|TRBV19|few|TRBJ2-1
TGTGCCAGTAGTTTAGGACTAGCGGTTTACAATGAGCAGTTCTTC
CASSLGLAVYNEQFF
>NA|TRBV7-8|NA|TRBJ1-5
TGTGCCAGCAGCCATGAACAGGGTGTCGGTGCAAGCAATCAGCCCCAGCATTTT
CASSHEQGVGASNQPQHF
>TRBD1|TRBV25-1|NA|TRBJ2-7
TGTGCCAGCTTGGACAGGGTGACCTACGAGCAGTACTTC
CASLDRVTYEQYF
>TRBD1|TRBV9|NA|TRBJ2-1
TGTGCCAGCACCAACCGGGACAGGGAGCAGTTCTTC
CASTNRDREQFF
>NA|TRBV9|NA|TRBJ1-2
TGTGCCAGCAGCGTAGGTACAGACTATGGCTACACCTTC
CASSVGTDYGYTF
>NA|TRBV29-1|NA|TRBJ2-6
TGCAGCGTTTGGAATTCGGCAGCTGGGGCCAACGTCCTGACTTTC
CSVWNSAAGANVLTF
>NA|TRBV7-9|once|TRBJ2-7
TGTGCCAGCAGCTTAGAGTGGCAGACCTACGAGCAGTACTTC
CASSLEWQTYEQYF
>NA|TRBV2|NA|TRBJ1-2
TGTGCCAGCAGTGAGCGGCCGGATCAGGGGGGCTACACCTTC
CASSERPDQGGYTF
>TRBD2|TRBV30|NA|TRBJ2-7
TGTGCCTGGAGTGTAACTAGCGGCTACGAGCAGTACTTC
CAWSVTSGYEQYF
>NA|TRBV11-2|once|TRBJ2-5
TGTGCCAGCAGCTTAGAGGGCGGGGACTTACAAGAGACCCAGTACTTC
CASSLEGGDLQETQYF